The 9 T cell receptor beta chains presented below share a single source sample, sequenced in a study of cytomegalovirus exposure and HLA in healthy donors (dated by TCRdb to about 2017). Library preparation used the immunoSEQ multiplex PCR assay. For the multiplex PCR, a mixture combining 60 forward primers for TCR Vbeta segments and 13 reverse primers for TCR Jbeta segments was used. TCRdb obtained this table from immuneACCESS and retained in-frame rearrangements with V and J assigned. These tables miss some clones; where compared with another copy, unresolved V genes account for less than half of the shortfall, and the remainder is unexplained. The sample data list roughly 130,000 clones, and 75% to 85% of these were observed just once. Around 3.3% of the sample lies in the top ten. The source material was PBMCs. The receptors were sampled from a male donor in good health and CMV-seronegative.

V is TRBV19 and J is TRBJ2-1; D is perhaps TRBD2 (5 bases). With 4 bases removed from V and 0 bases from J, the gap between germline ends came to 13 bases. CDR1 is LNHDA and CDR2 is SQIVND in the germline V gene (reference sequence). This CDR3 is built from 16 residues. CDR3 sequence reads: CASSTRTASSYNEQFF. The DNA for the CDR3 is TGTGCCAGTAGTACCAGGACTGCTAGCTCCTACAATGAGCAGTTCTTC.

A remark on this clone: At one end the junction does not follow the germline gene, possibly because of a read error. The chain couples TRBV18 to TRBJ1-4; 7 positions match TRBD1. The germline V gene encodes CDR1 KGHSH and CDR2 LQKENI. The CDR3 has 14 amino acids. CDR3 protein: CASSPQGLNEKLFF. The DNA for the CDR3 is TGTGCCAGCTCCCCACAGGGGCTTAATGAAAAACTGTTTTTT.

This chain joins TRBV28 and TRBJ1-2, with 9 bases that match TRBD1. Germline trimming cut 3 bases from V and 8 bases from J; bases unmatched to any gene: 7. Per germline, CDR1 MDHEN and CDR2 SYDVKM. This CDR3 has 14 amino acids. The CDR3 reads CASSLSGQGKGYTF. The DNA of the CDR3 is TGTGCCAGCAGTTTGTCGGGACAGGGAAAAGGCTACACCTTC.

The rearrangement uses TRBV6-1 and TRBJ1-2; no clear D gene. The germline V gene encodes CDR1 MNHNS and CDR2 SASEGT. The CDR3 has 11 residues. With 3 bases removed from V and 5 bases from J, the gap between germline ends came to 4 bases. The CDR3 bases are TGTGCCAGCAGTGACTTGTATGGCTACACCTTC. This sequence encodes CASSDLYGYTF.

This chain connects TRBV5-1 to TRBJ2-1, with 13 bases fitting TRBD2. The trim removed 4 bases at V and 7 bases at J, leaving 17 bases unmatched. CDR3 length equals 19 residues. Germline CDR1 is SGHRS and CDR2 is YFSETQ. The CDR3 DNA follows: TGCGCCAGCAGCGTGGGACTAGCGGGGCGGCCGCAATACGGGAATGAGCAGTTCTTC. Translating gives CASSVGLAGRPQYGNEQFF.

Here the CDR3 reads CASSLGRDRGPYGYTF. CDR3 nucleotides: TGTGCCAGCAGCTTAGGCCGGGACAGGGGGCCCTATGGCTACACCTTC. The genes are TRBV13 and TRBJ1-2; 12 bases line up with TRBD1. This CDR3 region has 16 residues. In germline, CDR1 is PRHDT, CDR2 FYEKMQ (reference sequence). The V gene end was trimmed by 0 bases and the J gene end by 4 bases; junction bases not matched to a gene: 3.

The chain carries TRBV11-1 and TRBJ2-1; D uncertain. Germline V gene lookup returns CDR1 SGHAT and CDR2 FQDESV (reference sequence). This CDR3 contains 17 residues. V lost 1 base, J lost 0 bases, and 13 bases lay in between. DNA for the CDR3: TGTGCCAGCAGCTTAGGCTCTAGGATCCGCTCCTACAATGAGCAGTTCTTC. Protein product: CASSLGSRIRSYNEQFF.

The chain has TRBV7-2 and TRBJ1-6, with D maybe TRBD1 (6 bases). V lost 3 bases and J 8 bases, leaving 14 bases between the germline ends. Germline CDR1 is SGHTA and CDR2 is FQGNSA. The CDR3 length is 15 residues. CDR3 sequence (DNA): TGTGCCAGCAGCTTGTGGCAGGGGAGGGATTCACCCCTCCACTTT. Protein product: CASSLWQGRDSPLHF.

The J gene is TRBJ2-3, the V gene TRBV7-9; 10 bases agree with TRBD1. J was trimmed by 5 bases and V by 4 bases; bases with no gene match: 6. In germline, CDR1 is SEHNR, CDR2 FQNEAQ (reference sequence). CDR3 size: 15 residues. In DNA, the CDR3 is TGTGCCAGCAGCTCGCCGGGACAGGGGAGAGATACGCAGTATTTT. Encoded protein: CASSSPGQGRDTQYF.